The rows below give T cell receptor beta chains drawn from one sample of a study of response to subunit inactivated influenza vaccine. In TCRdb, the RT-PCR reads were re-called with MiXCR into one record per CDR3 protein. In the table there are hundreds of thousands of distinct CDR3 sequences, roughly 10% of which are singletons. The sequencing here drew on PBMCs from blood, taken on the day of vaccination. The receptor source for this set is a man over 45 who received an inactivated influenza vaccine. CDR3s include the opening cysteine and the closing phenylalanine or tryptophan. The D gene is left open where the match is weak. Size tells how often a clone was seen (once, few, many) or the class of an expanded clone, and some rows leave it out.

abundance | d_gene | j_gene | v_gene | CDR3nt | CDR3aa
few | NA | TRBJ2-1 | TRBV7-2 | TGTGCCAGCAGCCCCTACCTCGACAGAGCGGATGAGCAGTTCTTC | CASSPYLDRADEQFF
NA | NA | TRBJ2-5 | TRBV7-9 | TGTGCCAGCAGCCCCCTACCTGGAAAAGAGACCCAGTACTTC | CASSPLPGKETQYF
NA | TRBD2 | TRBJ2-7 | TRBV28 | TGTGCCAGCAGTGACCTTCTGGGGACTAGCGGGAACTACGAGCAGTACTTC | CASSDLLGTSGNYEQYF
few | NA | TRBJ2-1 | TRBV5-1 | TGCGCCAGCAGCGGCGGGACAGACTCCTACAATGAGCAGTTCTTC | CASSGGTDSYNEQFF
few | TRBD1 | TRBJ1-2 | TRBV6-1 | TGTGCCAGCAGTAAAGGACAGGGGACCTATGGCTACACCTTC | CASSKGQGTYGYTF
NA | TRBD1 | TRBJ1-4 | TRBV12-3/TRBV12-4 | TGTGCCAGCAGTACCGGGACAGGGCGGAGGGAACTGTTTTTT | CASSTGTGRRELFF
many | NA | TRBJ1-4 | TRBV7-2 | TGTGCCAGCAGATCCACCCGGGGGGAAAAACTGTTTTTT | CASRSTRGEKLFF
NA | NA | TRBJ2-7 | TRBV6-2/TRBV6-3 | TGTGCCAGCAGCAGGACAGACCACTACGAGCAGTACTTC | CASSRTDHYEQYF
few | NA | TRBJ2-7 | TRBV6-1 | TGTGCCAGCAGTCGAGGGATCTCGTATCACGAGCAGTACTTC | CASSRGISYHEQYF
NA | TRBD2 | TRBJ2-5 | TRBV20-1 | TGCAGTGCCACGCTAGCGGGGGCCCGATTAGAGACCCAGTACTTC | CSATLAGARLETQYF
NA | NA | TRBJ2-1 | TRBV24-1 | TGTGCCACCAGTATAGGGGAAGTGAGGAATGAGCAGTTCTTC | CATSIGEVRNEQFF
many | TRBD1 | TRBJ1-4 | TRBV7-6 | TGTGCCAGCAGCTTAGTACCCCCCGGGACAGGGGGCGAAAAACTGTTTTTT | CASSLVPPGTGGEKLFF
many | NA | TRBJ2-1 | TRBV7-2 | TGTGCCAGCAGCTTAGGAGTAGGGAACAATGAGCAGTTCTTC | CASSLGVGNNEQFF
NA | NA | TRBJ2-5 | TRBV2 | TGTGCCAGCAGATCCGGCACAGATAAAGAGACCCAGTACTTC | CASRSGTDKETQYF
NA | NA | TRBJ2-7 | TRBV5-1 | TGCGCCAGCAGCTTAGGGCAGGGTCATTTATACGAGCAGTACTTC | CASSLGQGHLYEQYF
few | TRBD2 | TRBJ2-3 | TRBV18 | TGTGCCAGCTCTCCCCCGCCGGGGACTAGCGTCGCAGATACGCAGTATTTT | CASSPPPGTSVADTQYF
few | NA | TRBJ2-7 | TRBV12-3/TRBV12-4 | TGTGCCAGCAGTCCACGGACAGCCAGTGCCTACGAGCAGTACTTC | CASSPRTASAYEQYF
NA | NA | TRBJ2-3 | TRBV5-1 | TGCGCCAGCAGCAAGAATCGAGACAGTTGGAGCACAGATACGCAGTATTTT | CASSKNRDSWSTDTQYF
many | TRBD2 | TRBJ2-7 | TRBV6-2/TRBV6-3 | TGTGCCAGCAGTTCCGGCGGGACTAGCGGGAGAAACGAGCAGTACTTC | CASSSGGTSGRNEQYF
few | NA | TRBJ1-6 | TRBV4-3 | TGCGCCAGCAGCCAATATTCGGGGGGGGTATTGGATTCACCCCTCCACTTT | CASSQYSGGVLDSPLHF
few | NA | TRBJ1-1 | TRBV5-1 | TGCGCCAGCAGCTTGGCACGGGGCATCAACACTGAAGCTTTCTTT | CASSLARGINTEAFF
NA | TRBD2 | TRBJ2-4 | TRBV3-1 | TGTGCCAGCAGCCAAAGGGACGGGAGGCGTTCTACCAAAAACATTCAGTACTTC | CASSQRDGRRSTKNIQYF
NA | NA | TRBJ2-7 | TRBV3-1 | TGTGCCAGCAGCCAAGCGAACTACTACGAGCAGTACTTC | CASSQANYYEQYF
many | NA | TRBJ2-1 | TRBV3-1 | TGTGCCAGCAGCCCTAATAGCGGAGCCTACAATGAGCAGTTCTTC | CASSPNSGAYNEQFF
few | NA | TRBJ2-7 | TRBV6-2/TRBV6-3 | TGTGCCAGCAGCCTTTCCCAGGGACACCCCTCCTACGAGCAGTACTTC | CASSLSQGHPSYEQYF
few | NA | TRBJ2-2 | TRBV10-3 | TGTGCCATCGGGAAGGGAGCCGGGGAGCTGTTTTTT | CAIGKGAGELFF
NA | NA | TRBJ2-5 | TRBV5-1 | TGCGCCAGCAGCTTTCAACCAGAGGAGACCCAGTACTTC | CASSFQPEETQYF
NA | NA | TRBJ1-1 | TRBV6-2/TRBV6-3 | TGTGCCAGCAGTTACTCGAGTCACCCCTTGGGAGCTGAAGCTTTCTTT | CASSYSSHPLGAEAFF
NA | TRBD1 | TRBJ2-4 | TRBV20-1 | TGCAGTGCTCCGGGACAGATAAACATTCAGTACTTC | CSAPGQINIQYF
NA | NA | TRBJ1-1 | TRBV29-1 | TGCAGCGTTGCTCAGGGGCGAGGGTCGAACACTGAAGCTTTCTTT | CSVAQGRGSNTEAFF
many | TRBD1 | TRBJ2-7 | TRBV28 | TGTGCCAGCAGTACAGGGGGCATAAGATCCTACGAGCAGTACTTC | CASSTGGIRSYEQYF
few | NA | TRBJ1-6 | TRBV28 | TGTGCCAGCAGTTTACGGACCCAGAGCTCCTATAATTCACCCCTCCACTTT | CASSLRTQSSYNSPLHF
once | NA | TRBJ1-5 | TRBV28 | TGTGCCAGCAGTCCGTCATGGTTGAACAATCAGCCCCAGCATTTT | CASSPSWLNNQPQHF
NA | NA | TRBJ2-2 | TRBV12-3/TRBV12-4 | TGTGCCAGCAGTTCTGACTCCGAGGAGACCGGGGAGCTGTTTTTT | CASSSDSEETGELFF
few | NA | TRBJ2-7 | TRBV28 | TGTGCCAGCAGCCCACCCCCGGGACTCTCTTTCTACGAGCAGTACTTC | CASSPPPGLSFYEQYF
NA | TRBD2 | TRBJ2-1 | TRBV28 | TGTGCCAGCCAGTTTGTTGCGGGGGGAAATGAGCAGTTCTTC | CASQFVAGGNEQFF
once | NA | TRBJ2-7 | TRBV4-1 | TGCGCCAGCAGCCCGAACCCGGCGGCCAGGGACGAGCAGTACTTC | CASSPNPAARDEQYF
NA | NA | TRBJ1-6 | TRBV6-5 | TGTGCCAGCAGCCCCGGCGGTGAGGGGATCCACTTT | CASSPGGEGIHF
few | NA | TRBJ1-1 | TRBV6-2/TRBV6-3 | TGTGCCAGCAGTTACGCTGGGTTTGTCACTGAAGCTTTCTTT | CASSYAGFVTEAFF
NA | NA | TRBJ2-7 | TRBV5-5 | TGTGCCAGCAGCTTTTTTCCCTACGAGCAGTACTTC | CASSFFPYEQYF
many | NA | TRBJ2-3 | TRBV4-3 | TGCGCCAGCCGGGCAGGGAACACAGATACGCAGTATTTT | CASRAGNTDTQYF
many | NA | TRBJ2-2 | TRBV20-1 | TGCAGTGCTAGAGACGCTAGGGGGGTGAACACCGGGGAGCTGTTTTTT | CSARDARGVNTGELFF
NA | NA | TRBJ2-7 | TRBV7-9 | TGTGCCAGCAGCTCTAGGGGGACCCCCACCTACGAGCAGTACTTC | CASSSRGTPTYEQYF
once | TRBD1 | TRBJ2-3 | TRBV27 | TGTGCCAGCAGTTTGGGCAGGGGGCTCGCAGATACGCAGTATTTT | CASSLGRGLADTQYF
many | TRBD1 | TRBJ2-1 | TRBV10-3 | TGTGCCATCAGTGAATTCAGGGGGCCAGATCAGTTCTTC | CAISEFRGPDQFF
many | TRBD1 | TRBJ2-5 | TRBV10-3 | TGTGCCATCAGTGGGACAGGGGTAGAGACCCAGTACTTC | CAISGTGVETQYF
NA | NA | TRBJ2-3 | TRBV5-6 | TGTGCCAGCAGCTTGGCGGCGGAAAGAATCACAGATACGCAGTATTTT | CASSLAAERITDTQYF
few | TRBD2 | TRBJ2-7 | TRBV12-3/TRBV12-4 | TGTGCCAGCAGTCGACCTGGGACTAGCGGCTCCTACGAGCAGTACTTC | CASSRPGTSGSYEQYF
NA | NA | TRBJ2-5 | TRBV10-3 | TGTGCCACAAAAGACGGGGCCCAAGAGACCCAGTACTTC | CATKDGAQETQYF
NA | NA | TRBJ2-1 | TRBV11-2 | TGTGCCAGCAGCTACCCCCGGGTCTCCTACAATGAGCAGTTCTTC | CASSYPRVSYNEQFF
NA | TRBD1 | TRBJ2-7 | TRBV7-2 | TGTGCCAGCAGCTCGACCCAGGGGGCAGACGAGCAGTACTTC | CASSSTQGADEQYF
once | TRBD2 | TRBJ2-7 | TRBV7-6 | TGTGCCAGCAGCCCCCAGGGACTAGCGGCTTCCTACGAGCAGTACTTC | CASSPQGLAASYEQYF
NA | TRBD2 | TRBJ2-6 | TRBV5-6 | TGTGCCAGCAGCTTGCTTGGACTAGCGGGCTCTGGGGCCAACGTCCTGACTTTC | CASSLLGLAGSGANVLTF
few | TRBD1 | TRBJ1-3 | TRBV6-1 | TGTGCCACCGGGGGGACAGACTCTGGAAACACCATATATTTT | CATGGTDSGNTIYF